This T cell receptor (beta chain) came from a study of blood T cell repertoires in COVID-19. Across the whole study: The cDNA or gDNA used as material had been derived from T cells, B-cell-depleted T cells, or PBMCs.

TCRdb keeps only in-frame clones here, not all; method: immunoSEQ multiplex PCR. The data contain around 230,000 clones, 86% of them singletons. The CDR3 contains 15 residues. Germline values: CDR1 SGHVS, CDR2 FQNEAQ. Trimming took 1 base from V and 8 from J, leaving 17 bases between them. This receptor was obtained from a woman between 40 and 55 years old with acute COVID-19. Material for sequencing was PBMCs or T cells enriched from blood (not recorded which). J is TRBJ1-1 and V is TRBV7-8; weak D call: TRBD1 (6 bases). This CDR3 is CASSLELRSGQEAFF. The DNA of the CDR3 is TGTGCCAGCAGCTTAGAGCTGCGTAGTGGACAGGAAGCTTTCTTT. Supplemented by reference TRBV7-8 and TRBJ1-1, the full variable domain reads GAGVSQSPRYKVAKRGQDVALRCDPISGHVSLFWYQQALGQGPEFLTYFQNEAQLDKSGLPSDRFFAERPEGSVSTLKIQRTQQEDSAVYLCASSLELRSGQEAFFGQGTRLTVV.